A single sample is the source of the 25 T cell receptor beta chains below, sequenced in a study of neurological immune-mediated disorders. TCRdb re-called the 5' RACE reads with MiXCR, one entry per CDR3 protein. The sample contains tens of thousands of distinct CDR3 sequences, about 4.1% of which appear only once. The specimen sequenced was PBMCs. The source is a man aged 25-45 years with multiple sclerosis.

There are many counts of this clonotype. The chain uses TRBV7-9 and TRBJ2-1; 14 positions match TRBD2. The CDR3 length is 17 residues. V was clipped by 4 bases and J by 6 bases; unmatched bases: 8. Germline V CDR1 and CDR2: SEHNR, FQNEAQ (reference sequence). The CDR3 loop reads CASSSRGLAGALNEQFF. The CDR3 DNA reads as TGTGCCAGCAGCTCCCGGGGACTAGCGGGGGCCCTCAATGAGCAGTTCTTC.

In this sample, this clonotype turned up many times. The rearrangement joins TRBV3-1 to TRBJ1-3; unclear D gene. V was clipped by 1 base and J by 4 bases, with 5 bases between them. CDR1 LGHDT and CDR2 YNNKEL come from the germline V gene (reference sequence). The CDR3 length is 13 residues. In nucleotides, the CDR3 is TGTGCCAGCAGCCAAGTCGGAGGAAACACCATATATTTT. Translation: CASSQVGGNTIYF.

This clonotype came up many times. The V and J genes are TRBV20-1 and TRBJ2-4; the D is unclear. CDR3 length equals 18 residues. Germline V gives CDR1 DFQATT, CDR2 SNEGSKA (reference sequence). V dropped 0 bases and J dropped 3 bases, with 21 bases sitting between them. CDR3: CSARDPNMRDLGKNIQYF. CDR3 DNA sequence: TGCAGTGCTAGAGATCCGAACATGCGAGACCTAGGCAAAAACATTCAGTACTTC.

This clonotype was observed many times. The chain recombines TRBV11-2 with TRBJ2-1; 11 bases line up with TRBD1. Germline trimming cut 3 bases from V and 8 bases from J; bases unmatched to any gene: 6. CDR3 length: 15 amino acids. Looked up from germline, CDR1 is SGHAT and CDR2 is FQNNGV. CDR3 bases: TGTGCCAGCAGCTTGGGACAGGGGGTCTTCCATGAGCAGTTCTTC. Its translation is CASSLGQGVFHEQFF.

This clonotype was detected many times. Here the CDR3 reads CASSYGWTVGPDTQYF. For the CDR3, the DNA is TGTGCCAGCAGCTACGGTTGGACAGTAGGTCCAGATACGCAGTATTTT. The V gene is TRBV6-5, the J gene TRBJ2-3; perhaps TRBD1 as D (6 bases). The CDR3 sequence is 16 residues long. The ends were cut back, 6 bases at V and 4 bases at J, with 20 bases in the middle. CDR1 and CDR2 from the germline V gene are MNHEY and SVGAGI.

With regard to this clonotype: This may be a read error, as it is one base from a much larger clone. This chain uses TRBV7-2 with TRBJ1-1, with unresolved D. Germline values: CDR1 SGHTA, CDR2 FQGNSA. The CDR3 runs to 11 residues. V was pared by 7 bases and J by 3 bases, with 6 bases between. In nucleotides, the CDR3 is TGTGCCAGCAAACTCCACACTGAAGCTTTCTTT. This codes for CASKLHTEAFF.

This clonotype occurred a few times. The gene calls are TRBV5-6 and TRBJ1-5; D unclear. The ends were cut back, 0 bases at V and 5 bases at J, with 15 bases in the middle. Germline CDR1 SGHDT, CDR2 YYEEEE. This CDR3 has 16 residues. The CDR3 is CASSLGAVSVDQPQHF. In nucleotides, the CDR3 is TGTGCCAGCAGCTTGGGGGCAGTGAGCGTCGATCAGCCCCAGCATTTT.

This clonotype was recorded at least ten times. This chain joins TRBV7-2 and TRBJ1-1, with D perhaps TRBD1 (5 bases). Germline loops: CDR1 SGHTA, CDR2 FQGNSA. The CDR3 length is 13 residues. V lost 6 bases and J lost 1, with 9 bases in between. The CDR3 DNA sequence: TGTGCCAGCAGAGTACAGGAGAACACTGAAGCTTTCTTT. Translation gives CASRVQENTEAFF.

In its sample, this clonotype was seen a few times. The chain carries TRBV7-9 and TRBJ2-3; D tentatively reads TRBD1 or TRBD2 (6 bases each). Germline-derived CDR1 and CDR2 are SEHNR and FQNEAQ (reference sequence). This CDR3 region has 15 residues. Trimming shortened V by 1 base and J by 1 base, and 9 bases separated the two germline ends. The CDR3 region has the DNA TGTGCCAGCAGCTTAGGGGGGGCCGGCACAGATACGCAGTATTTT. Translation: CASSLGGAGTDTQYF.

This clonotype was detected ten times or more. The rearrangement joins TRBV5-5 to TRBJ2-5, with 9 nucleotides matching TRBD1. After removal of 4 bases from V and 5 bases from J, the junction contained 6 bases not matched to a gene. Germline CDR1 reads SGHKS; CDR2 reads YYEKEE (reference sequence). CDR3 length: 14 residues. The CDR3 coding sequence is TGTGCCAGCAGCCCTGGGACAGGGAGGGAGACCCAGTACTTC. Amino acid sequence: CASSPGTGRETQYF.

This chain joins TRBV10-1 and TRBJ1-1; a weak D match, TRBD1 (5 bases). The CDR3 has 19 amino acids. V was pared by 0 bases and J by 0 bases, with 20 bases between. The germline V gene encodes CDR1 WNHNN and CDR2 SYGVQD (reference sequence). CDR3 sequence: CASSESYGWGWGLNTEAFF. The CDR3 DNA sequence: TGCGCCAGCAGTGAGTCGTACGGGTGGGGTTGGGGCCTGAACACTGAAGCTTTCTTT.

In its sample, this clonotype is medium-sized. The chain employs TRBV6-5 and TRBJ1-5, with D unresolved. The germline gives CDR1 MNHEY, CDR2 SVGAGI. The CDR3 has 15 residues. The ends were cut back, 0 bases at V and 6 bases at J, with 12 bases in the middle. The CDR3 coding sequence is TGTGCCAGCAGTTACTCTCGTTCAGAGGGTCAGCCCCAGCATTTT. Translated, it gives CASSYSRSEGQPQHF.

In its sample, this clonotype was seen many times. The chain is built from TRBV20-1 and TRBJ2-4, with TRBD1 matching 9 bases. The CDR3 covers 18 residues. In germline, CDR1 is DFQATT, CDR2 SNEGSKA (reference sequence). The V and J ends lost 6 bases and 8 bases, in that order; junction bases with no gene match: 23. CDR3 DNA: TGCAGTGCGACCCCGGGACAGGGAATTTTCATGATTGAGGACATTCAGTACTTC. Encoded protein: CSATPGQGIFMIEDIQYF.

With regard to this clonotype: A junction end diverges from the germline sequence, so it may reflect a read error. The V and J genes are TRBV5-1 and TRBJ1-1, with 10 nucleotides matching TRBD1. In germline, CDR1 is SGHRS, CDR2 YFSETQ. The length of the CDR3 is 19 residues. As DNA, the CDR3 is TGCGCCAGCAGCTTGTCAAAATCCGGGACAGGGGATTTGGGTCGTGTAGCTTTATTT. Translated, it gives CASSLSKSGTGDLGRVALF.

This clonotype has at least ten counts. The rearrangement joins TRBV5-1 to TRBJ1-2; maybe TRBD1 (6 bases). V shed 4 bases and J shed 6 bases, with 22 bases lying between them. This CDR3 comprises 16 residues. Per germline, CDR1 SGHRS and CDR2 YFSETQ. In DNA form, the CDR3 reads TGCGCCAGCAGCCTATCATACTCGACAGGACGCGATGGCTACACCTTC. It is translated as CASSLSYSTGRDGYTF.

This clonotype showed up just a few times. The rearrangement joins TRBV5-1 to TRBJ1-5; TRBD1 is a possible D gene (6 bases). Germline CDR1 is SGHRS and CDR2 is YFSETQ. The CDR3 length is 15 residues. Trimming took off 0 bases at V and 2 bases at J, with 9 bases between the two ends. The CDR3: CASSLEGGGNQPQHF. CDR3 in DNA: TGCGCCAGCAGCTTGGAAGGGGGTGGCAATCAGCCCCAGCATTTT.

This clonotype showed up just a few times. The chain couples TRBV6-2 or TRBV6-3 to TRBJ2-3; 10 nucleotides match TRBD2. The junction had 1 base not matched to a gene; V was cut back by 2 bases and J by 2 bases. The V gene's germline CDR1 is MNHEY and CDR2 SVGEGT. The CDR3 spans 15 residues. The DNA for the CDR3 is TGTGCCAGCAGTTACAGCGGGGGGGCCACAGATACGCAGTATTTT. This sequence encodes CASSYSGGATDTQYF.

This clonotype was counted many times. The genes are TRBV5-1 and TRBJ2-7; 14 bases map to TRBD2. V shed 4 bases, J shed 3 bases, and the junction held 3 bases outside the gene matches. CDR1 is SGHRS, CDR2 YFSETQ, per germline. This CDR3 is 15 amino acids long. The CDR3, as DNA: TGCGCCAGCAGCGCGGGACTAGCGGGGGTCTACGAGCAGTACTTC. It codes for CASSAGLAGVYEQYF.

By share of the sample, this clonotype is medium-sized. The chain uses TRBV2 and TRBJ2-4; TRBD1 matches 8 bases. CDR1 is SNHLY, CDR2 FYNNEI, per germline. Trimming removed 6 bases from V and 1 base from J; junction bases left unmatched: 8. This CDR3 has 16 amino acids. The CDR3 loop is CASSRDRGLAKNIQYF. The CDR3 DNA sequence: TGTGCCAGCAGCCGCGACAGGGGTTTGGCCAAAAACATTCAGTACTTC.

At least ten counts were recorded for this clonotype. The rearrangement joins TRBV12-3 or TRBV12-4 to TRBJ1-1; 7 positions match TRBD1. V lost 10 bases, J lost 1 base, and 12 bases stayed unmatched. The CDR3 consists of 15 residues. The CDR3 sequence: CATTPTGVGNTEAFF. The CDR3 nucleotides read TGTGCCACCACCCCTACAGGGGTCGGGAACACTGAAGCTTTCTTT.

This clonotype was counted ten times or more. The chain is built from TRBV11-1 and TRBJ2-3, with D hard to call. CDR3 length: 13 amino acids. The V gene lost 1 base and the J gene lost 4 bases, with 6 bases spanning the gap. CDR1 and CDR2 from the germline V gene are SGHAT and FQDESV (reference sequence). CDR3 in amino acids: CASSLVGPDTQYF. DNA of the CDR3: TGTGCCAGCAGCTTAGTGGGCCCAGATACGCAGTATTTT.

Ten or more counts support this clonotype. The V call is TRBV4-2, the J call TRBJ1-5; D is uncertain. Per germline, CDR1 LGHNA and CDR2 YNFKEQ. This CDR3 spans 14 amino acids. Trimming removed 0 bases at V and 4 bases at J, with 7 bases between. This CDR3 is CASSQEGGNQPQHF. CDR3 DNA sequence: TGTGCCAGCAGCCAAGAGGGAGGAAATCAGCCCCAGCATTTT.

This clonotype was recorded many times. The rearrangement joins TRBV5-1 to TRBJ2-1; no definite D call. The CDR3 contains 10 residues. The V gene lost 7 bases and the J gene lost 5 bases, with 4 bases spanning the gap. CDR1 is SGHRS and CDR2 is YFSETQ in the germline V gene. The CDR3 DNA reads TGCGCCAGCGGAAACAATGAGCAGTTCTTC. It yields the protein CASGNNEQFF.

This clonotype was observed a few times. This could be a read error, since a much larger clone is one nucleotide away. This sequence joins TRBV12-3 or TRBV12-4 and TRBJ1-5, with D unresolved. The CDR3 length is 12 residues. Here the CDR3 DNA reads TGTGCCAGCAGTTTAATGGGTCAGCCCCAGAATTTT. The encoded protein is CASSLMGQPQNF.

This clonotype was observed at least ten times. V and J are TRBV20-1 and TRBJ1-5, with TRBD1 as a possible D gene (5 bases). The germline CDR1 and CDR2 sequences are DFQATT and SNEGSKA (reference sequence). Trimming took off 3 bases at V and 7 bases at J, with 16 bases between the two ends. The CDR3 has 14 residues. In DNA form, the CDR3 reads TGCAGTGCTAGGGCAGGGAATTTGGAGCAGCCCCAGCATTTT. Translated: CSARAGNLEQPQHF.